These 18 T cell receptor beta chains share one sample of origin, sequenced in a study of T cells after yellow fever vaccination. MiXCR, applied by TCRdb to the 5' RACE reads, yields one record per CDR3 protein. The sample yields hundreds of thousands of distinct CDR3 sequences, about 12% seen once. The sample in question was PBMCs, obtained on the day of the yellow fever booster vaccination. These receptors were obtained from a young man who received the YFV17D yellow fever vaccine.

Many counts were recorded for this clonotype. The J gene is TRBJ2-7, the V gene TRBV7-2; D gene uncertain. The V and J ends lost 7 bases and 4 bases respectively, with 14 bases between them. CDR3 length: 13 residues. Per the germline V gene, CDR1 is SGHTA and CDR2 is FQGNSA. In DNA, the CDR3 is TGTGCCAGCACCCCCCTCGGCGGATACGAGCAGTACTTC. Translation gives CASTPLGGYEQYF.

This sequence joins TRBV6-2 or TRBV6-3 and TRBJ2-3, with unresolved D. CDR1 is MNHEY, CDR2 SVGEGT, per germline. This CDR3 comprises 17 residues. The V and J ends lost 3 bases and 2 bases respectively, with 18 bases between them. Written as DNA, the CDR3 is TGTGCCAGCAGTTATTCGGAAGACGGAGCGACCACAGATACGCAGTATTTT. Its translation: CASSYSEDGATTDTQYF.

The table lists this clonotype with many counts. The chain combines TRBV7-2 with TRBJ2-1, with D possibly TRBD2 on 6 matching bases. Per the germline V gene, CDR1 is SGHTA and CDR2 is FQGNSA. Trimming pared 0 bases from V and 3 bases from J, leaving 9 bases between. The CDR3 is 15 residues long. The CDR3 DNA sequence: TGTGCCAGCAGCTTAGCCAGTAGCGGCTACAATGAGCAGTTCTTC. Translated, it gives CASSLASSGYNEQFF.

The chain is built from TRBV10-2 and TRBJ2-7, with TRBD1 matching 8 bases. Trimming cost V 10 bases and J 7 bases; bases outside gene matches: 9. Per germline, CDR1 WSHSY and CDR2 SAAADI. The CDR3 runs to 12 residues. The CDR3 bases are TGCGCCAACTGGACAGGGATTCAAGAGCAGTACTTC. It translates to CANWTGIQEQYF.

The rearrangement links TRBV6-2 or TRBV6-3 to TRBJ2-1; 10 bases line up with TRBD2. This CDR3 has 17 residues. V trimming: 6 bases; J trimming: 9 bases; junction bases outside the gene matches: 17. CDR1 is MNHEY and CDR2 is SVGEGT in the germline V gene. CDR3 in DNA: TGTGCCAGCAGCTGGCAGATCATAGCGGGAGGATTCGGTGAGCAGTTCTTC. It yields the protein CASSWQIIAGGFGEQFF.

In this sample, this clonotype turned up a few times. This rearrangement joins TRBV7-9 to TRBJ2-1, with 8 bases matching TRBD2. The CDR3 consists of 15 residues. Germline CDR1 SEHNR, CDR2 FQNEAQ (reference sequence). The V gene end was trimmed by 6 bases and the J gene end by 10 bases; junction bases not matched to a gene: 14. Written as DNA, the CDR3 is TGTGCCAGCAGTCGCGGGGGGACTACCATCCAAGAGCAGTTCTTC. Translated: CASSRGGTTIQEQFF.

This chain uses TRBV7-2 with TRBJ2-7; 9 bases agree with TRBD2. The CDR3 extends over 16 amino acids. The V segment lost 5 bases and the J segment 4 bases; nucleotides outside the gene matches: 12. The germline V gene has CDR1 SGHTA and CDR2 FQGNSA. CDR3 DNA: TGTGCCAGCAGCCCTCGGGCGGGAGGGCCCAGGTACGAGCAGTACTTC. Protein product: CASSPRAGGPRYEQYF.

This clonotype was recorded a few times. This chain uses TRBV19 with TRBJ2-7, with TRBD2 identical over 12 bases. Losses at the gene ends were 8 bases for V and 2 bases for J; bases not matched to a gene: 10. CDR1 and CDR2 (germline): LNHDA, SQIVND (reference sequence). The CDR3 sequence is 16 residues long. The CDR3 spells CASSLAGGPSAYEQYF. The DNA of the CDR3 is TGTGCCAGTTCCCTAGCGGGAGGGCCTAGCGCCTACGAGCAGTACTTC.

This clonotype came up many times. This rearrangement joins TRBV29-1 to TRBJ2-1; 9 nucleotides match TRBD2. The ends lost 1 base at V and 9 bases at J; junction bases unmatched: 13. This CDR3 region has 16 residues. Looked up from germline, CDR1 is SQVTM and CDR2 is ANQGSEA. The CDR3 region is CSVEGGLAVWGGEQFF. The CDR3 DNA sequence: TGCAGCGTTGAAGGGGGACTAGCCGTCTGGGGTGGTGAGCAGTTCTTC.

This clonotype occurred a few times. V usage is TRBV11-2 and J usage is TRBJ2-7, with D possibly TRBD2 on 5 matching bases. V was cut by 0 bases and J by 6 bases, with 18 bases left in between. The CDR3 consists of 16 residues. Germline V gene lookup returns CDR1 SGHAT and CDR2 FQNNGV. CDR3 in DNA: TGTGCCAGCAGCTTAGATGAAACCCCACGCGGGTTCGAGCAGTACTTC. Amino acids: CASSLDETPRGFEQYF.

The genes are TRBV20-1 and TRBJ2-7; 15 positions agree with TRBD2. Germline V gives CDR1 DFQATT, CDR2 SNEGSKA (reference sequence). Trimming removed 6 bases from V and 3 bases from J; junction bases left unmatched: 12. The CDR3 length is 17 residues. The CDR3 is CSARGGTSGRFNYEQYF. In nucleotides, the CDR3 is TGCAGTGCGAGGGGGGGGACTAGCGGGAGGTTTAACTACGAGCAGTACTTC.

V gene TRBV7-2 combines with J gene TRBJ2-7; 7 bases are a match to TRBD2. V gave up 2 bases and J gave up 5 bases; unmatched junction bases: 9. The CDR3 length is 15 residues. The germline gives CDR1 SGHTA, CDR2 FQGNSA. The CDR3 reads CASSLSSGGYNEQYF. Here the CDR3 DNA reads TGTGCCAGCAGCTTATCATCCGGGGGGTATAACGAGCAGTACTTC. The variable domain in full, with the rest retrieved from reference TRBV7-2 and TRBJ2-7, is GAGVSQSPSNKVTEKGKDVELRCDPISGHTALYWYRQSLGQGLEFLIYFQGNSAPDKSGLPSDRFSAERTGGSVSTLTIQRTQQEDSAVYLCASSLSSGGYNEQYFGPGTRLTVT.

This clonotype was seen a handful of times. The chain is built from TRBV6-2 or TRBV6-3 and TRBJ2-1; 7 bases map to TRBD2. The CDR3 totals 15 residues. With 1 base clipped from V and 7 bases from J, the junction kept 7 bases outside the gene matches. Germline CDR1 is MNHEY and CDR2 is SVGEGT. DNA for the CDR3: TGTGCCAGCAGTTACTGGGGGAGGGCCCCAAATGAGCAGTTCTTC. It yields the protein CASSYWGRAPNEQFF.

This clonotype was seen a few times. The rearrangement uses TRBV6-6 and TRBJ1-1; D may be TRBD1 (6 bases). CDR1 is MNHNY, CDR2 SVGAGI, per germline (reference sequence). V lost 8 bases and J 5 bases, leaving 12 bases between the germline ends. This CDR3 has 12 residues. This chain's CDR3 is CASAGGGTEAFF. The DNA of the CDR3 is TGTGCCAGCGCCGGGGGCGGGACTGAAGCTTTCTTT.

CDR3 coding DNA: TGTGCCAGCAGCCCGGGTGGGACAGGGGCCTACGAGCAGTACTTC. Residues: CASSPGGTGAYEQYF. The chain combines TRBV5-5 with TRBJ2-7, with 10 bases lining up with TRBD1. This CDR3 is built from 15 residues. In germline, CDR1 is SGHKS, CDR2 YYEKEE (reference sequence). With V trimmed by 4 bases and J by 2 bases, 6 bases remained unmatched. The full variable domain, its missing parts supplied by reference TRBV5-5 and TRBJ2-7, is DAGVTQSPTHLIKTRGQQVTLRCSPISGHKSVSWYQQVLGQGPQFIFQYYEKEERGRGNFPDRFSARQFPNYSSELNVNALLLGDSALYLCASSPGGTGAYEQYFGPGTRLTVT.

The rearrangement links TRBV18 to TRBJ1-5; D not certain. The V end was cut by 1 base, the J end by 4 bases, with 5 bases between. This CDR3 contains 13 residues. Germline V gene data show CDR1 as KGHSH and CDR2 as LQKENI. The CDR3 here is CASSPLSNQPQHF. DNA of the CDR3: TGTGCCAGCTCACCACTCAGTAATCAGCCCCAGCATTTT.

A few counts support this clonotype. The chain combines TRBV7-2 with TRBJ2-2; D is perhaps TRBD1 (6 bases). Germline V CDR1 and CDR2: SGHTA, FQGNSA. The CDR3 extends over 21 amino acids. V was clipped by 0 bases and J by 3 bases, with 26 bases between them. The CDR3, as DNA: TGTGCCAGCAGCTTAGCCCTCCTAACCTATTACAGGGTCAGGGACACCGGGGAGCTGTTTTTT. It yields the protein CASSLALLTYYRVRDTGELFF.

The gene calls are TRBV28 and TRBJ2-2; TRBD2 agrees at 7 bases. Trimming took 3 bases from V and 0 from J; bases not matched to a gene: 7. Germline V gene lookup returns CDR1 MDHEN and CDR2 SYDVKM. This CDR3 contains 17 residues. CDR3 sequence reads: CASSLGGLGANTGELFF. CDR3 DNA sequence: TGTGCCAGCAGTTTGGGAGGACTAGGGGCGAACACCGGGGAGCTGTTTTTT.